This T cell receptor (beta chain) was found in a study of CD8 T cells in ankylosing spondylitis. This clonotype has at least ten counts. The antigen is unknown. In making TCR beta libraries, quantitative 5'-RACE with molecular barcodes was used. TCRdb ran MiXCR on the 5' RACE reads and lists one entry per CDR3 protein. The table lists 500,000 to 650,000 distinct CDR3 sequences, about 5% of them singletons. Overall study findings and caveats: The study identified a TCR beta motif of under 10 highly homologous variants that appeared characteristic of ankylosing spondylitis blood. Researchers report that disease-linked clones proved CD8+ and relatively rare in peripheral blood. Some motif variants were previously reported in reactive arthritis synovial fluid and blood. Matched ankylosing spondylitis synovial fluid reportedly contained a significantly enriched population of disease-linked clones.

The CDR3 totals 12 residues. In germline, CDR1 is SQVTM, CDR2 ANQGSEA. Trimming pared 4 bases from V and 6 bases from J, leaving 12 bases between. Sequencing input: blood, either unsorted or a sorted T cell fraction (not recorded which). The sequence was obtained from a male donor with ankylosing spondylitis. The chain combines TRBV29-1 with TRBJ1-2; D gene unclear. The CDR3 reads CSVGTLRDGYTF. The CDR3 DNA reads as TGCAGCGTTGGTACCCTGAGGGATGGCTACACCTTC.